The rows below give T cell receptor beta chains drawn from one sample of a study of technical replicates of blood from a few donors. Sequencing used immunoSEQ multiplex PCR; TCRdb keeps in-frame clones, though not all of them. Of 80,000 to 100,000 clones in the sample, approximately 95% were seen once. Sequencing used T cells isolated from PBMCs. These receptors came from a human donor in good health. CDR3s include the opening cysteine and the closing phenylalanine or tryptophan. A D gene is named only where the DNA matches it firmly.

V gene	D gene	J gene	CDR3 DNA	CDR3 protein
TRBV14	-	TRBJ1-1	TGTGCCAGCAGCCAACCTTCGGCGGGTGGTAACCCTGAAGCTTTCTTT	CASSQPSAGGNPEAFF
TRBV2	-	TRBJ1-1	TGTGCCAGCGGGAACAGGGACACTGAAGCTTTCTTT	CASGNRDTEAFF
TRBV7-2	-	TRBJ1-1	TGTGCCAGCAGCTTAGAAGGGGCTGAGACTGAAGCTTTCTTT	CASSLEGAETEAFF
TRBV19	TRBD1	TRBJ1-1	TGTGCCAGTACTCTTACAGGGGATGAAGGGGCTTTCTTT	CASTLTGDEGAFF
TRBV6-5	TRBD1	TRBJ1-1	TGTGCCAGCAGTGTCCCCGGGACAGGGGGCCCTGAAGCTTTCTTT	CASSVPGTGGPEAFF
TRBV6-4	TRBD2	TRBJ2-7	TGTGCCAGCAGTGAAGAGCGGGAGCACGAGCAGTACTTC	CASSEEREHEQYF
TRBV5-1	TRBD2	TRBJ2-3	TGCGCCAGCAGCTTGGTTTCTAGCGGGAGCCTCACAGATACGCAGTATTTT	CASSLVSSGSLTDTQYF
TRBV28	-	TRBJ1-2	TGTGCCAGCAGTCGAGTCTCATCAGGGGTGGGCTATGGCTACACCTTC	CASSRVSSGVGYGYTF
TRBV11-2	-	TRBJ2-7	TGTGCCAGCAGCTTAGCGACAGGTTACGAGCAGTACTTC	CASSLATGYEQYF
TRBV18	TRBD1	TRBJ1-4	TGTGCCAGCTCACCGGGCAGGGGGGACGAAAAACTGTTTTTT	CASSPGRGDEKLFF